This is a list of T cell receptor beta chains from one sample in a study of T cells in localized non-small cell lung cancer. TCRdb's table, derived via immunoSEQ multiplex PCR, lists solely in-frame clones and lacks some. The data contain some 38,000 clones, roughly 90% of them seen just once; the ten biggest clones take up under 7%. This sample comprised peripheral blood mononuclear cells, obtained before any cancer treatment. The origin of the receptors is an older male donor with stage II lung adenocarcinoma. Each CDR3 is given with its conserved first and last residue. A D gene is named only where the DNA matches it firmly. Clone size, where shown, is once, few, many, or a class for clones that have expanded.

TRBJ2-5 TRBV28 NA NA TGTGCCAGCAGTTTATCCCCGACCGAAGAGACCCAGTACTTC CASSLSPTEETQYF
TRBJ2-7 TRBV6-5 TRBD1 once TGTGCCAGCAGGCGGACAGGAACGGCTTGGTACGAGCAGTACTTC CASRRTGTAWYEQYF
TRBJ2-3 TRBV5-1 TRBD1 once TGCGCCAGCAGCTTGGCCAGGGGGAACTCGTACACAGATACGCAGTATTTT CASSLARGNSYTDTQYF
TRBJ2-1 TRBV30 TRBD2 NA TGTGCCTGGAGTCTAGCGGGAGTAAGTTACAATGAGCAGTTCTTC CAWSLAGVSYNEQFF
TRBJ1-2 TRBV11-3 NA NA TGTGCCCGCCCGAGGCCGAACTATGGCTACACCTTC CARPRPNYGYTF
TRBJ1-6 TRBV10-3 NA NA TGTGCCATCAGTGAGGAGGGCCCGGAGGTTACGGGTCTCCACTTT CAISEEGPEVTGLHF
TRBJ1-5 TRBV27 TRBD1 NA TGTGCCAGCAGTTTTCAAAGGACACCCGGGACAGGCAATCAGCCCCAGCATTTT CASSFQRTPGTGNQPQHF
TRBJ1-3 TRBV2 NA NA TGTGCCAGCAGGTGGGACTTATCTGGAAACACCATATATTTT CASRWDLSGNTIYF
TRBJ2-3 TRBV9 NA NA TGTGCCAGCAGCGTAGCTCAGCCGGGAGATACGCAGTATTTT CASSVAQPGDTQYF
TRBJ2-3 TRBV4-3 TRBD1 once TGCGCCAGCAGCCCGCGCCCGACAGGGGGAGATACGCAGTATTTT CASSPRPTGGDTQYF
TRBJ1-5 TRBV19 TRBD1 NA TGTGCCGGAGGGGGACAGTATAGCAATCAGCCCCAGCATTTT CAGGGQYSNQPQHF
TRBJ1-5 TRBV19 TRBD1 NA TGTGCCAGTAATGCCGGGACAGCGTATAGCAATCAGCCCCAGCATTTT CASNAGTAYSNQPQHF
TRBJ1-1 TRBV5-1 NA NA TGCGCCAGCAGCCAACGGGACGACACTGAAGCTTTCTTT CASSQRDDTEAFF
TRBJ1-4 TRBV5-4 NA NA TGTGCCAGCAGCCGGCAGGGAACTAATGAAAAACTGTTTTTT CASSRQGTNEKLFF
TRBJ1-1 TRBV30 NA NA TGTGCCTGGAGTGTTTTACGAGGCACTGAAGCTTTCTTT CAWSVLRGTEAFF
TRBJ1-6 TRBV28 TRBD1 NA TGTGCCAGCATGTCCTCGACAGGGGCGGATTCACCCCTCCACTTT CASMSSTGADSPLHF
TRBJ2-7 TRBV7-2 NA NA TGTGCCAGCAGCTTAGGGATTCCGTGGAGCTCCTACGAGCAGTACTTC CASSLGIPWSSYEQYF
TRBJ2-1 TRBV4-1 NA NA TGCGCCAGCAGCCAAGCAGGGAAGTTCAACAATGAGCAGTTCTTC CASSQAGKFNNEQFF